The clone carrying this T cell receptor beta chain was counted many times. MiXCR was run by TCRdb on the 5' RACE reads, yielding one entry per CDR3 protein. The sample shows about 110,000 distinct CDR3 sequences, 12% of them seen only once. This sample stems from a study of early T cells in non-severe SARS-CoV-2 infection. The TCR was taken from an adult who was a healthcare worker with PCR-confirmed SARS-CoV-2 infection or an uninfected control (not recorded which). The source material was whole blood.

CDR3 nucleotide sequence: TGTGCCAGCAGTGACCGGCTAGCGCCCTACAATGAGCAGTTCTTC. Translation: CASSDRLAPYNEQFF. V and J are TRBV25-1 and TRBJ2-1, with D tentatively TRBD2 (6 bases). Trimming removed 3 bases at V and 2 bases at J, with 11 bases between. The germline V gene has CDR1 MGHDK and CDR2 SYGVNS. This CDR3 is built from 15 residues.